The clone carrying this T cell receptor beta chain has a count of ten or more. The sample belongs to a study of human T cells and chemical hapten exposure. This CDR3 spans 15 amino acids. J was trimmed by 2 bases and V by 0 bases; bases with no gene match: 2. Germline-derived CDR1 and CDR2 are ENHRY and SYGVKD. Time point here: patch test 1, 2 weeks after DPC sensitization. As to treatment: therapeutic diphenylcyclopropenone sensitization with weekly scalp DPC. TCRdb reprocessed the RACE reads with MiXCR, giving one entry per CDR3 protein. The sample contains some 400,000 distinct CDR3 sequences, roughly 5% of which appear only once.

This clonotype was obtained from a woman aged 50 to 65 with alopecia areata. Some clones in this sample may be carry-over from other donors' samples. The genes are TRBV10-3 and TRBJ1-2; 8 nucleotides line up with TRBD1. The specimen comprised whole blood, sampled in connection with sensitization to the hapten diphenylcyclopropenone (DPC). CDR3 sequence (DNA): TGTGCCATCAGTGAGTCAGGGACAGGCAACTATGGCTACACCTTC. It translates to CAISESGTGNYGYTF.